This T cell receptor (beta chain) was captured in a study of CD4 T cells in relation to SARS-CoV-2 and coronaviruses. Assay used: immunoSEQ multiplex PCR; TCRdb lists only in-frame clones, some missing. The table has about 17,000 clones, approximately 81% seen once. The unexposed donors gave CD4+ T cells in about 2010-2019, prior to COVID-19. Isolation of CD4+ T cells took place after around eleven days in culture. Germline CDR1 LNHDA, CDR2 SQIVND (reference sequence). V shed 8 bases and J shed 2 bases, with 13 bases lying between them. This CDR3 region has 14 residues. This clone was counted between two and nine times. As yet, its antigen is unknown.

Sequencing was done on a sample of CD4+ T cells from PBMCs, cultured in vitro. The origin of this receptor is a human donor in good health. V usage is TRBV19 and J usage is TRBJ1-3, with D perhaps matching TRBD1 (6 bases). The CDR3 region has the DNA TGTGCCAGTTGGAGGGGGGTAACTGGAAACACCATATATTTT. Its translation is CASWRGVTGNTIYF.